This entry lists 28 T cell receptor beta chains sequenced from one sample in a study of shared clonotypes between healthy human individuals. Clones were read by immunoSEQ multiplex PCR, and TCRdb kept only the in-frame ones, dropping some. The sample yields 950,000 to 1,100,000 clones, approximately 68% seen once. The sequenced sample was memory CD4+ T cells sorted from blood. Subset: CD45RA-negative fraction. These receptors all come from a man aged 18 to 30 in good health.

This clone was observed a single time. The CDR3 sequence: CASSQGQGLNQPQHF. For the CDR3, the DNA is TGTGCCAGTAGCCAAGGACAGGGGCTTAATCAGCCCCAGCATTTT. The chain has TRBV19 and TRBJ1-5; 9 bases fit TRBD1. The junction had 7 bases not matched to a gene; V was cut back by 6 bases and J by 4 bases. The CDR3 has 15 residues. CDR1 and CDR2 (germline): LNHDA, SQIVND (reference sequence).

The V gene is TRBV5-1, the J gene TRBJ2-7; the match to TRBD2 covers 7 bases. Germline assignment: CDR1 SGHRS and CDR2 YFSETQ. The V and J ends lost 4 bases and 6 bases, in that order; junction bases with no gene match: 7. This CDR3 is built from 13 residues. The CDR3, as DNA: TGCGCCAGCAGCCTCTGGGAGGGACGCGAGCAGTACTTC. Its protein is CASSLWEGREQYF.

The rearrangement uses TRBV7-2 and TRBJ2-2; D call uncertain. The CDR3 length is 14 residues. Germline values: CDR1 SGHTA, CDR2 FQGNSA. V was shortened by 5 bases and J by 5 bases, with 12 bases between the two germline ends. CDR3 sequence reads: CASSTAMGTGELFF. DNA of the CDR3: TGTGCCAGCAGCACGGCGATGGGGACCGGGGAGCTGTTTTTT.

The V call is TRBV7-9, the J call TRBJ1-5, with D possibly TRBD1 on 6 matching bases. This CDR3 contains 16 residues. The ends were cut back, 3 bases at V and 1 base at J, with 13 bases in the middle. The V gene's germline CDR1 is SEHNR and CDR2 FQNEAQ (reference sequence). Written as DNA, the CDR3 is TGTGCCAGCAGCTTGGGGGGGGCGCCGAGCAATCAGCCCCAGCATTTT. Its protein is CASSLGGAPSNQPQHF.

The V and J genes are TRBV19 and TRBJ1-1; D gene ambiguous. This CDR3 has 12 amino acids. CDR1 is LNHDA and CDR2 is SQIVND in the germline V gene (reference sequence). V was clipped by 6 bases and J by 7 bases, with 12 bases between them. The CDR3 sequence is CASSAQNREAFF. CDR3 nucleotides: TGTGCCAGTAGCGCGCAGAACCGTGAAGCTTTCTTT.

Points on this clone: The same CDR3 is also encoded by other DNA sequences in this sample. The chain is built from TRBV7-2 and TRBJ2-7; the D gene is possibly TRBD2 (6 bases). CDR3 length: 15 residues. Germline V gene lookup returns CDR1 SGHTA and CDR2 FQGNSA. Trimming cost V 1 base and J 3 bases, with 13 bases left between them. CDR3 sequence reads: CASSLGRLASYEQYF. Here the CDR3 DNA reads TGTGCCAGCAGCTTAGGTCGCCTAGCGAGCTACGAGCAGTACTTC.

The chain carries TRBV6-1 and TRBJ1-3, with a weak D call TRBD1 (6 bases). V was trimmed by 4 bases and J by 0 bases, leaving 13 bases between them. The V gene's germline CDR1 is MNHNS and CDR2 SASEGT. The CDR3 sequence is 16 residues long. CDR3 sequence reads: CASSGGHTSSGNTIYF. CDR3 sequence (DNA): TGTGCCAGCAGTGGGGGGCACACGAGCTCTGGAAACACCATATATTTT.

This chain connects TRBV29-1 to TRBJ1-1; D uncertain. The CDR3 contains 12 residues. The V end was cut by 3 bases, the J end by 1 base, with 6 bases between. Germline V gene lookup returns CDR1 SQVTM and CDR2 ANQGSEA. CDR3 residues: CSVDTTNTEAFF. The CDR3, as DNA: TGCAGCGTTGATACTACGAACACTGAAGCTTTCTTT.

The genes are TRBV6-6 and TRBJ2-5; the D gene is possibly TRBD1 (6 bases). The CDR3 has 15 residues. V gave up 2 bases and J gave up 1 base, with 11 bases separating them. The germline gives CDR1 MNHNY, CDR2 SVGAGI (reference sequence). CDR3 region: CASSYGRGIQETQYF. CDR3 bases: TGTGCCAGCAGTTACGGCAGGGGTATCCAAGAGACCCAGTACTTC.

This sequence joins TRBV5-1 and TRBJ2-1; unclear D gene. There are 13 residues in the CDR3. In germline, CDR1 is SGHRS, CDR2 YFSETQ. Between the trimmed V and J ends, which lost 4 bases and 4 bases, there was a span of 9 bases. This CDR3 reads CASSPIWYNEQFF. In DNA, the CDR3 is TGCGCCAGCAGCCCTATCTGGTACAATGAGCAGTTCTTC.

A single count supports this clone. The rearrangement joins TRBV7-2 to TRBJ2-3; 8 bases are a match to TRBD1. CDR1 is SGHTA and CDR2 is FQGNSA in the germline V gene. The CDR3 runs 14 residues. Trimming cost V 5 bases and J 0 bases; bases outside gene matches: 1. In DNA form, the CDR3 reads TGTGCCAGCAGCAGACAGGGGAGCACAGATACGCAGTATTTT. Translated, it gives CASSRQGSTDTQYF. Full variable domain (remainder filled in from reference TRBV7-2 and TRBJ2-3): GAGVSQSPSNKVTEKGKDVELRCDPISGHTALYWYRQSLGQGLEFLIYFQGNSAPDKSGLPSDRFSAERTGGSVSTLTIQRTQQEDSAVYLCASSRQGSTDTQYFGPGTRLTVL.

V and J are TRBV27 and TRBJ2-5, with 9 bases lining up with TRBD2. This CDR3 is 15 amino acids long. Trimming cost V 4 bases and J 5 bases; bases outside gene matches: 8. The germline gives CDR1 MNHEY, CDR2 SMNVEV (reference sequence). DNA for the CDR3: TGTGCCAGCAGTTCCACAGCGGGGGGCGGGGAGACCCAGTACTTC. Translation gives CASSSTAGGGETQYF.

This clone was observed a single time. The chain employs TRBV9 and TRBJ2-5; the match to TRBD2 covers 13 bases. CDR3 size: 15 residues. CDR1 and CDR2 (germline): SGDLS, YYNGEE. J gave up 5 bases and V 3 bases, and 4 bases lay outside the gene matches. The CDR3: CASSGGLAGWETQYF. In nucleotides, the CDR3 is TGTGCCAGCAGCGGGGGACTAGCGGGGTGGGAGACCCAGTACTTC.

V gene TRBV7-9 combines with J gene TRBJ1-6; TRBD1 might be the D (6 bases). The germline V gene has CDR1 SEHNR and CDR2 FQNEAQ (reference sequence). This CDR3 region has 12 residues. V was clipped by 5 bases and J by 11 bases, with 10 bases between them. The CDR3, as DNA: TGTGCCAGCAGCCTCGGACAGACACCCCTCCACTTT. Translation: CASSLGQTPLHF.

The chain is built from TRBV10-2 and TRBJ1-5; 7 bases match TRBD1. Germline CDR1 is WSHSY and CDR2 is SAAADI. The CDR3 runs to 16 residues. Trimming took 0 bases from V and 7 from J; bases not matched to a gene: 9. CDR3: CASSESRGAGGQPQHF. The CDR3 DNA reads TGCGCCAGCAGTGAGTCCCGTGGGGCAGGGGGACAGCCCCAGCATTTT.

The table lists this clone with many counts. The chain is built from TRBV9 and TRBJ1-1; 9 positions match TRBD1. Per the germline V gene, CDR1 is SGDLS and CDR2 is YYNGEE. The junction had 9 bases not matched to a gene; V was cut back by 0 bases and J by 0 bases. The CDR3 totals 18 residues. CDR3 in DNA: TGTGCCAGCAGCGTAGTTCTTTGGACAGGGGTTGTGAACACTGAAGCTTTCTTT. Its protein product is CASSVVLWTGVVNTEAFF.

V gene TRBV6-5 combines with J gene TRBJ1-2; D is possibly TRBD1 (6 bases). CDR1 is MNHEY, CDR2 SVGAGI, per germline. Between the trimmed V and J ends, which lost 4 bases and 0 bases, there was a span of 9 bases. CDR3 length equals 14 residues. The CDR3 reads CASSSAGANYGYTF. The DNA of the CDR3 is TGTGCCAGCAGTTCGGCAGGGGCTAACTATGGCTACACCTTC.

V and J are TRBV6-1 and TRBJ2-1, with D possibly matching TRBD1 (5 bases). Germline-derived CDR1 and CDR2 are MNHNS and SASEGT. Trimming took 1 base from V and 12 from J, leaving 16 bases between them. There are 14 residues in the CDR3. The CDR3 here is CASSEDKTVSRQFF. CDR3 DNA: TGTGCCAGCAGTGAAGACAAGACAGTCAGCCGGCAGTTCTTC.

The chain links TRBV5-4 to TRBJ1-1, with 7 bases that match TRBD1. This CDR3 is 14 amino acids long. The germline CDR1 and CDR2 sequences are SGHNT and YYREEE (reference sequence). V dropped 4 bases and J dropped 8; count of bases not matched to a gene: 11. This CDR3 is CASSRALRGDEAFF. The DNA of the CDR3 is TGTGCCAGCAGCCGCGCCCTCAGGGGGGACGAAGCTTTCTTT.

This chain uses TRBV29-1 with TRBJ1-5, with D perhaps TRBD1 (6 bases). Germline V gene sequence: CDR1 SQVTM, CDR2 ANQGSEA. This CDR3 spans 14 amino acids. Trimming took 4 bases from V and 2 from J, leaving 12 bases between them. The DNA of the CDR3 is TGCAGCGTTGGGGTAGGGGGGGGCAATCAGCCCCAGCATTTT. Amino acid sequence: CSVGVGGGNQPQHF.

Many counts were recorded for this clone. The CDR3 nucleotides are TGTGCCAGCAGTCAGGGCAGGGCCTATAATTCACCCCTCCACTTT. The encoded protein is CASSQGRAYNSPLHF. The rearrangement links TRBV6-1 to TRBJ1-6, with TRBD1 as a possible D gene (5 bases). Germline lookup yields CDR1 MNHNS and CDR2 SASEGT. The CDR3 is 15 residues long. V shed 5 bases and J shed 2 bases, with 10 bases lying between them.

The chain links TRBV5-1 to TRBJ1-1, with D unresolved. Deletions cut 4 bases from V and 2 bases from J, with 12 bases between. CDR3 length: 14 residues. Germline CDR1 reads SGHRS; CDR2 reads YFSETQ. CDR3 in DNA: TGCGCCAGCAGCGAGGCAGGAGGTAACACTGAAGCTTTCTTT. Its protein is CASSEAGGNTEAFF. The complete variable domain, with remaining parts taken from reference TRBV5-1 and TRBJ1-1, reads KAGVTQTPRYLIKTRGQQVTLSCSPISGHRSVSWYQQTPGQGLQFLFEYFSETQRNKGNFPGRFSGRQFSNSRSEMNVSTLELGDSALYLCASSEAGGNTEAFFGQGTRLTVV.

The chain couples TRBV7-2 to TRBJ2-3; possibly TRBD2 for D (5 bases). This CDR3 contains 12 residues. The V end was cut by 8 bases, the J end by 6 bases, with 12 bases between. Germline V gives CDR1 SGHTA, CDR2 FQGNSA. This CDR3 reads CASGEWEDTQYF. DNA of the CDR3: TGTGCCAGCGGAGAATGGGAGGATACGCAGTATTTT.

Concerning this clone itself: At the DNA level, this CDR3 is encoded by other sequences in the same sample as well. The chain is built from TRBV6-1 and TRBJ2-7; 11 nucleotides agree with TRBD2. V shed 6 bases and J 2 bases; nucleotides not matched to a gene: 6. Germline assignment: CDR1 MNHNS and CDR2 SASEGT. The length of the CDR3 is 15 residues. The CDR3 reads CASRPLAGGTYEQYF. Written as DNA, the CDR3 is TGTGCCAGCAGACCATTAGCGGGAGGGACCTACGAGCAGTACTTC.

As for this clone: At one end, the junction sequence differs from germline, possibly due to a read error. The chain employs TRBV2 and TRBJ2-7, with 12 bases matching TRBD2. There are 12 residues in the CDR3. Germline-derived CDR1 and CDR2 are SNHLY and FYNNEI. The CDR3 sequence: CASSLGLAGNKF. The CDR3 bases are TGTGCCAGCAGTCTCGGACTAGCGGGAAACAAATTC.

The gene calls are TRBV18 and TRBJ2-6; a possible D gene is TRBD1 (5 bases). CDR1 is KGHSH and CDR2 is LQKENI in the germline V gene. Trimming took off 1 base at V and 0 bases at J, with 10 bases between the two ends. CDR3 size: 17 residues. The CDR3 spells CASSPQHGASGANVLTF. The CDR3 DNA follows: TGTGCCAGCTCACCACAGCATGGGGCCTCTGGGGCCAACGTCCTGACTTTC.

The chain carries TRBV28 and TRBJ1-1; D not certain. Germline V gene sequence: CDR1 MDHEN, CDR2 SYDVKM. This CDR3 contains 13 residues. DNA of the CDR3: TGTGCAGCCAATCTAGGAGTGAACACTGAAGCTTTCTTT. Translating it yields CAANLGVNTEAFF.

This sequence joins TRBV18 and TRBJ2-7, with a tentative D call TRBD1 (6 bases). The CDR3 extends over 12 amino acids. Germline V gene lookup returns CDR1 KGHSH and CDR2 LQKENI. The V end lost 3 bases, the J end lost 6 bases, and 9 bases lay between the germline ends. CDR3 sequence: CASSPRGSEQYF. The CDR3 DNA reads TGTGCCAGCTCACCTAGGGGGTCCGAGCAGTACTTC.